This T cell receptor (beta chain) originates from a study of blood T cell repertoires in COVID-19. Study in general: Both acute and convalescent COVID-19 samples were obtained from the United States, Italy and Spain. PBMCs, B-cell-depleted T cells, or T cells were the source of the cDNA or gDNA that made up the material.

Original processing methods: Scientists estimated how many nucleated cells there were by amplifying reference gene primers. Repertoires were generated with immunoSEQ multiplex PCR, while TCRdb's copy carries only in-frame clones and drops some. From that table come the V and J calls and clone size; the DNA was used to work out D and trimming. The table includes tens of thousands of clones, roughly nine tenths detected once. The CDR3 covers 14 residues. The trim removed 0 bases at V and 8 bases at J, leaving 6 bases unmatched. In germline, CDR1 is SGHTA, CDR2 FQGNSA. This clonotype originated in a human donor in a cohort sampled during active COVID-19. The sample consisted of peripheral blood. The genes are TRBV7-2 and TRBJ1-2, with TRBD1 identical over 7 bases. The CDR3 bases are TGTGCCAGCAGCTTAGCGACCCAGGGGGGCGGCTACACCTTC. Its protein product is CASSLATQGGGYTF.